Presented here are 29 T cell receptor beta chains from one specimen sequenced in a study of cytomegalovirus exposure and HLA in healthy donors. The PCR used 60 Vbeta and 13 Jbeta primers. Sequencing used immunoSEQ multiplex PCR; TCRdb keeps in-frame clones, though not all of them. The sample shows more than 100,000 clones, over 70% of them seen only once. The sequenced material came from PBMCs. Every receptor here comes from a woman aged 18-35 years in good health and CMV-seronegative.

This rearrangement joins TRBV12-5 to TRBJ2-1; the match to TRBD2 covers 10 bases. The CDR3 is 17 residues long. CDR1 is LGHNT, CDR2 FRNRAP, per germline. Germline trimming cut 2 bases from V and 1 base from J; bases unmatched to any gene: 5. CDR3 DNA sequence: TGTGCTAGTGGTTTGACCTCTAGCGGGAGTTCCTACAATGAGCAGTTCTTC. This sequence encodes CASGLTSSGSSYNEQFF.

This CDR3 is CASSQDVVGNEQFF. As DNA, the CDR3 is TGTGCCAGCAGCCAAGATGTCGTCGGGAATGAGCAGTTCTTC. V is TRBV4-2 and J is TRBJ2-1; D not resolved. The germline V gene encodes CDR1 LGHNA and CDR2 YNFKEQ. The V end lost 0 bases, the J end lost 7 bases, and 10 bases lay between the germline ends. The CDR3 contains 14 residues.

This chain connects TRBV10-3 to TRBJ1-5; tentative D call: TRBD1 (6 bases). Germline V lookup: CDR1 ENHRY, CDR2 SYGVKD. Trimming shortened V by 1 base and J by 3 bases, and 13 bases separated the two germline ends. This CDR3 region has 16 residues. The CDR3: CAISEFETGSNQPQHF. The CDR3 region has the DNA TGTGCCATCAGTGAGTTCGAGACAGGATCCAATCAGCCCCAGCATTTT.

The rearrangement links TRBV10-2 to TRBJ2-3, with 7 bases matching TRBD1. After removal of 3 bases from V and 6 bases from J, the junction contained 6 bases not matched to a gene. The CDR3 totals 14 residues. Germline V gene data show CDR1 as WSHSY and CDR2 as SAAADI. The CDR3 bases are TGCGCCAGCAGTGAACAGGGGAGAGGGGATACGCAGTATTTT. It specifies CASSEQGRGDTQYF.

The gene calls are TRBV5-1 and TRBJ2-5, with D unresolved. This CDR3 region has 13 residues. The germline V gene has CDR1 SGHRS and CDR2 YFSETQ. The V end was cut by 5 bases, the J end by 5 bases, with 13 bases between. DNA for the CDR3: TGCGCCAGCAGACTCTCGACTCGGGAGACCCAGTACTTC. It is translated as CASRLSTRETQYF.

CDR3 loop: CSGSGSTDTQYF. The DNA for the CDR3 is TGCAGCGGTAGCGGGAGCACAGATACGCAGTATTTT. The V and J genes are TRBV29-1 and TRBJ2-3; 7 bases are a match to TRBD2. The V gene's germline CDR1 is SQVTM and CDR2 ANQGSEA. Losses at the gene ends were 7 bases for V and 0 bases for J; bases not matched to a gene: 1. This CDR3 is 12 amino acids long.

The sample holds a few counts of this clone. The chain links TRBV6-5 to TRBJ2-7, with TRBD1 matching 8 bases. The germline V gene encodes CDR1 MNHEY and CDR2 SVGAGI. With 4 bases clipped from V and 0 bases from J, the junction kept 2 bases outside the gene matches. The CDR3 covers 14 residues. CDR3 sequence reads: CASSWTGISYEQYF. CDR3 DNA sequence: TGTGCCAGCAGTTGGACAGGGATCTCCTACGAGCAGTACTTC.

V gene TRBV5-6 combines with J gene TRBJ2-1; D possibly corresponds to TRBD2 (6 bases). This CDR3 region has 11 residues. Germline V lookup: CDR1 SGHDT, CDR2 YYEEEE. V lost 2 bases to trimming and J lost 10 bases, with 7 bases between them. CDR3 in DNA: TGTGCCAGCAGCTTTCGGGGGGAGCAGTTCTTC. Translating it yields CASSFRGEQFF.

This chain connects TRBV27 to TRBJ1-2; 10 bases line up with TRBD1. The germline V gene has CDR1 MNHEY and CDR2 SMNVEV (reference sequence). The length of the CDR3 is 15 residues. The junction had 8 bases not matched to a gene; V was cut back by 6 bases and J by 4 bases. CDR3 region: CASSSQDRGIYGYTF. Written as DNA, the CDR3 is TGTGCCAGCAGCTCCCAGGACAGGGGGATCTATGGCTACACCTTC.

The rearrangement joins TRBV2 to TRBJ2-6; D may be TRBD2 (5 bases). Germline-derived CDR1 and CDR2 are SNHLY and FYNNEI. V was clipped by 3 bases and J by 0 bases, with 6 bases between them. The CDR3 loop spans 15 amino acids. In DNA form, the CDR3 reads TGTGCCAGCAGTGAGGCGGGCTCTGGGGCCAACGTCCTGACTTTC. Residues: CASSEAGSGANVLTF.

This sequence joins TRBV30 and TRBJ2-2, with 12 bases identical to TRBD2. The CDR3 consists of 14 residues. Germline V CDR1 and CDR2: GTSNPN, SVGIG (reference sequence). The V and J ends lost 4 bases and 5 bases, in that order; junction bases with no gene match: 2. As DNA, the CDR3 is TGTGCCTGGACTAGCGGGAGGGATACCGGGGAGCTGTTTTTT. As protein: CAWTSGRDTGELFF.

The V gene is TRBV29-1, the J gene TRBJ1-1; D is perhaps TRBD1 (6 bases). The CDR3 consists of 12 residues. Germline V lookup: CDR1 SQVTM, CDR2 ANQGSEA. Trimming took 5 bases from V and 10 from J, leaving 17 bases between them. The CDR3 nucleotides read TGCAGCGTTCCGACCACAGGGAAACGAGCTTTCTTT. Residues: CSVPTTGKRAFF.

The chain links TRBV2 to TRBJ1-2; 7 positions agree with TRBD1. V shed 11 bases and J 8 bases; nucleotides not matched to a gene: 5. The CDR3 runs to 10 residues. Per the germline V gene, CDR1 is SNHLY and CDR2 is FYNNEI. DNA for the CDR3: TGTGCCTGCGTACAGGGGGGCTACACCTTC. Residues: CACVQGGYTF.

The chain combines TRBV5-4 with TRBJ2-7, with 12 bases lining up with TRBD2. CDR3 length: 15 residues. Germline V lookup: CDR1 SGHNT, CDR2 YYREEE (reference sequence). The junction had 7 bases not matched to a gene; V was cut back by 2 bases and J by 7 bases. The CDR3 region is CASSLGLAGRGEQYF. The CDR3 nucleotides are TGTGCCAGCAGCTTAGGACTAGCGGGACGCGGGGAGCAGTACTTC.

This chain connects TRBV4-1 to TRBJ2-7; tentatively, D is TRBD2 (6 bases). CDR1 is MGHRA, CDR2 YSYEKL, per germline. The V end was cut by 5 bases, the J end by 4 bases, with 18 bases between. There are 15 residues in the CDR3. The CDR3 region has the DNA TGCGCCAGCAGCTCCCCGGGAGAGGGGCTTTACGAGCAGTACTTC. Translated, it gives CASSSPGEGLYEQYF.

This clone was recorded once. The V call is TRBV14, the J call TRBJ2-7, with 13 bases fitting TRBD2. Trimming at V came to 3 bases and at J to 3 bases, leaving 2 bases not matched to a gene. Per the germline V gene, CDR1 is SGHDN and CDR2 is FVKESK. This CDR3 is 15 amino acids long. CDR3 sequence (DNA): TGTGCCAGCAGCCACGGACTAGCGGGAGACTACGAGCAGTACTTC. Translated: CASSHGLAGDYEQYF.

In this sample, this clone turned up a few times. The V and J genes are TRBV4-2 and TRBJ2-7; a possible D gene is TRBD1 (5 bases). The CDR3 is made up of 13 amino acids. V gave up 0 bases and J gave up 6 bases, with 9 bases separating them. Germline V lookup: CDR1 LGHNA, CDR2 YNFKEQ. The CDR3 protein is CASSQDQGGEQYF. DNA for the CDR3: TGTGCCAGCAGCCAAGACCAGGGCGGCGAGCAGTACTTC.

The J gene is TRBJ1-2, the V gene TRBV7-9, with 10 bases fitting TRBD1. Germline V gene lookup returns CDR1 SEHNR and CDR2 FQNEAQ (reference sequence). The V segment lost 2 bases and the J segment 6 bases; nucleotides outside the gene matches: 9. The CDR3 is 16 residues long. CDR3 coding DNA: TGTGCCAGCAGCTTACTGACAGGGGGCAACGGGGATGGCTACACCTTC. This codes for CASSLLTGGNGDGYTF.

The chain is built from TRBV30 and TRBJ2-7; D perhaps matches TRBD2 (6 bases). The germline gives CDR1 GTSNPN, CDR2 SVGIG (reference sequence). V was clipped by 2 bases and J by 4 bases, with 12 bases between them. This CDR3 has 13 residues. The chain's CDR3 is CAWSNGRDYEQYF. CDR3 in DNA: TGTGCCTGGAGTAACGGGCGGGATTACGAGCAGTACTTC.

This chain joins TRBV5-6 and TRBJ1-2, with D tentatively TRBD1 (6 bases). V lost 1 base and J lost 4, with 8 bases in between. The CDR3 is 13 amino acids. The germline gives CDR1 SGHDT, CDR2 YYEEEE. The CDR3 coding sequence is TGTGCCAGCAGCTTGTACAGGGTCTATGGCTACACCTTC. Its protein is CASSLYRVYGYTF.

J is TRBJ1-2 and V is TRBV20-1, with unresolved D. This CDR3 contains 11 residues. CDR1 is DFQATT and CDR2 is SNEGSKA in the germline V gene (reference sequence). Trimming pared 4 bases from V and 6 bases from J, leaving 9 bases between. The CDR3 region is CSAKFEDGYTF. CDR3 sequence (DNA): TGCAGTGCTAAATTTGAGGATGGCTACACCTTC.

This chain uses TRBV4-2 with TRBJ1-2; 7 bases line up with TRBD1. This CDR3 region has 15 residues. From germline, CDR1 is LGHNA and CDR2 YNFKEQ. Losses at the gene ends were 1 base for V and 6 bases for J; bases not matched to a gene: 8. The chain's CDR3 is CASSQGSTGADGYTF. The DNA of the CDR3 is TGTGCCAGCAGCCAAGGCTCAACAGGGGCAGATGGCTACACCTTC.

CDR3 DNA sequence: TGCGCCAGCACACAAGGGCCCGGGAGGGCCGGAGAGACCCAGTACTTC. Its protein product is CASTQGPGRAGETQYF. This sequence joins TRBV5-1 and TRBJ2-5; 8 bases agree with TRBD2. The CDR3 loop spans 16 amino acids. CDR1 and CDR2 (germline): SGHRS, YFSETQ. V was clipped by 6 bases and J by 4 bases; unmatched bases: 14.

The chain recombines TRBV19 with TRBJ2-3, with 10 nucleotides matching TRBD2. J was trimmed by 3 bases and V by 3 bases; bases with no gene match: 3. Looked up from germline, CDR1 is LNHDA and CDR2 is SQIVND (reference sequence). This CDR3 spans 15 amino acids. The DNA for the CDR3 is TGTGCCAGTAGTATTGCAGCGGGAGGGACAGATACGCAGTATTTT. It specifies CASSIAAGGTDTQYF.

The chain uses TRBV4-1 and TRBJ2-7; TRBD1 agrees at 7 bases. Trimming took 2 bases from V and 0 from J; bases not matched to a gene: 10. The CDR3 extends over 17 amino acids. Germline CDR1 reads MGHRA; CDR2 reads YSYEKL. CDR3 coding DNA: TGCGCCAGCAGCCAACCAAGGACAGGCCTATCCTCCTACGAGCAGTACTTC. Protein product: CASSQPRTGLSSYEQYF.

V gene TRBV30 combines with J gene TRBJ2-1; D is perhaps TRBD2 (5 bases). The CDR3 spans 15 residues. V gave up 4 bases and J gave up 0 bases, with 13 bases separating them. Germline loops: CDR1 GTSNPN, CDR2 SVGIG (reference sequence). The CDR3 nucleotides read TGTGCCTGGACAAGAGGGTCCTTCTCCTACAATGAGCAGTTCTTC. Translated, it gives CAWTRGSFSYNEQFF.

This chain uses TRBV10-3 with TRBJ2-3; D not resolved. The CDR3 extends over 12 amino acids. Germline lookup yields CDR1 ENHRY and CDR2 SYGVKD. Trimming removed 10 bases at V and 0 bases at J, with 8 bases between. The CDR3 region has the DNA TGTGCCAGTTCTACTAGCACAGATACGCAGTATTTT. Translation: CASSTSTDTQYF.

V usage is TRBV18 and J usage is TRBJ1-4, with unresolved D. The ends were cut back, 3 bases at V and 8 bases at J, with 7 bases in the middle. Germline V gene lookup returns CDR1 KGHSH and CDR2 LQKENI. This CDR3 has 12 residues. CDR3 bases: TGTGCCAGCTCACCCGGGAGGGAAAAACTGTTTTTT. Translating gives CASSPGREKLFF.

The V call is TRBV4-1, the J call TRBJ1-3; D not resolved. The germline V gene has CDR1 MGHRA and CDR2 YSYEKL. This CDR3 is 17 amino acids long. Trimming left V 1 base short and J 0 bases short, with 13 bases between. The CDR3 loop is CASSQGHPLSSGNTIYF. DNA for the CDR3: TGCGCCAGCAGCCAAGGTCACCCCCTGAGCTCTGGAAACACCATATATTTT.